The 3 T cell receptor beta chains reported below all come from one sample, sequenced in a study of cytomegalovirus exposure and HLA in healthy donors. Amplification used 60 Vbeta primers and 13 Jbeta primers. Sequencing was performed with immunoSEQ multiplex PCR; in TCRdb, only in-frame clones are kept and a portion is missing. Listed are 150,000 to 200,000 clones; approximately 0.8% falls within the top ten. The sequencing sample was made of PBMCs. The receptors shown here come from a woman aged 18-29 years in good health and CMV-seropositive.

This chain connects TRBV7-9 to TRBJ1-3, with 8 bases identical to TRBD1. The germline V gene encodes CDR1 SEHNR and CDR2 FQNEAQ (reference sequence). The CDR3 consists of 14 residues. V gave up 5 bases and J gave up 7 bases; unmatched junction bases: 7. CDR3 bases: TGTGCCAGCAGCCAGGACAGGGCGTCCAACACCATATATTTT. This codes for CASSQDRASNTIYF. The complete variable domain, with remaining parts taken from reference TRBV7-9 and TRBJ1-3, reads DTGVSQNPRHKITKRGQNVTFRCDPISEHNRLYWYRQTLGQGPEFLTYFQNEAQLEKSRLLSDRFSAERPKGSFSTLEIQRTEQGDSAMYLCASSQDRASNTIYFGEGSWLTVV.

This chain connects TRBV4-1 to TRBJ1-4, with a tentative D call TRBD1 (5 bases). This CDR3 region has 15 residues. Germline CDR1 is MGHRA and CDR2 is YSYEKL. Trimming left V 1 base short and J 7 bases short, with 13 bases between. CDR3 sequence reads: CASSQGRQGVEKLFF. Written as DNA, the CDR3 is TGCGCCAGCAGCCAAGGGCGGCAGGGTGTTGAAAAACTGTTTTTT.

The rearrangement links TRBV2 to TRBJ2-2; 10 bases are shared with TRBD2. V shed 6 bases, J shed 7 bases, and the junction held 11 bases outside the gene matches. CDR3 length: 16 amino acids. Looked up from germline, CDR1 is SNHLY and CDR2 is FYNNEI. CDR3 coding DNA: TGTGCCAGCAGGGGCCCCGGGACTAGCGCTGGCGGGGAGCTGTTTTTT. This sequence encodes CASRGPGTSAGGELFF.